A selection of T cell receptor beta chains follows, all from one sample in a study of T-cell reconstitution after alpha-beta-depleted transplantation in children. TCRdb fed the PCR reads into MiXCR, producing one record per CDR3 protein. The sample carries roughly 400,000 distinct CDR3 sequences, about 40% recorded once. Material: PBMCs, obtained before TCRalphabeta/CD19-depleted stem cell transplant. The receptors here all came from a girl aged 2 to 9 with aplastic anemia, due to receive a stem cell transplant. Both conserved end residues are part of each CDR3. Each record gives: clone size, D gene, J gene, V gene, CDR3 protein, CDR3 DNA. The D gene is left open where the match is weak. The size of a clone is reported for some rows only, either as once, few or many, or as a class for expanded clones.

>many|NA|TRBJ2-7|TRBV20-1
CSALNDYSSYEQYF
TGCAGTGCCTTGAACGACTACTCCTCCTACGAGCAGTACTTC
>NA|NA|TRBJ2-3|TRBV5-5
CASSFQARPETDTQYF
TGTGCCAGCAGCTTTCAGGCTAGACCCGAAACAGATACGCAGTATTTT
>many|NA|TRBJ2-1|TRBV6-1
CASAGYSYNEQFF
TGTGCCAGCGCGGGATACTCCTACAATGAGCAGTTCTTC
>NA|NA|TRBJ2-5|TRBV7-2
CASSLSTGEGEETQYF
TGTGCCAGCAGCCTTTCTACCGGGGAAGGAGAAGAGACCCAGTACTTC
>NA|NA|TRBJ2-5|TRBV4-1
CASSAQFRGAQETQYF
TGCGCCAGCAGCGCGCAGTTCCGAGGGGCCCAAGAGACCCAGTACTTC
>NA|TRBD2|TRBJ2-5|TRBV6-1
CATAGGPPKTQYF
TGTGCAACTGCGGGGGGGCCTCCCAAGACCCAGTACTTC
>many|TRBD2|TRBJ2-5|TRBV7-3
CASSFTTGTSYGTQYF
TGTGCCAGCAGCTTCACTACCGGGACTAGTTACGGGACCCAGTACTTC
>many|NA|TRBJ2-5|TRBV10-2
CASSGLGGETQYF
TGCGCCAGCAGTGGGTTAGGGGGAGAGACCCAGTACTTC
>NA|NA|TRBJ2-1|TRBV7-2
CASSPDRNNEQFF
TGTGCCAGCAGCCCCGACAGAAACAATGAGCAGTTCTTC
>NA|TRBD2|TRBJ2-7|TRBV7-9
CASSLAGEGNYEQYF
TGTGCCAGCAGCTTAGCCGGGGAGGGAAACTACGAGCAGTACTTC
>NA|NA|TRBJ1-1|TRBV12-5
CASGPPEFEAFF
TGTGCTAGTGGTCCCCCTGAGTTTGAAGCTTTCTTT